The present TCR beta chain was sequenced within a study of vaccination effects on CD4 cells after COVID-19. This CDR3 is built from 16 residues. V shed 7 bases and J 4 bases; nucleotides not matched to a gene: 13. Germline V gene sequence: CDR1 SQVTM, CDR2 ANQGSEA. Details on this clone: Its antigen is still unknown.

The culture ran for around nine days, and then CD4+ T cells were isolated. Documented for the person is a PCR-confirmed SARS-CoV-2 infection occurring between March and December 2020. The cohort was immunized with two doses of either the BNT162b2 or mRNA-1273 vaccine. The assay was immunoSEQ multiplex PCR, and TCRdb's table has in-frame clones only and misses some. Seen here are tens of thousands of clones, about 70% observed once, and the top ten hold around 5%. This TCR derives from a human donor who had a prior SARS-CoV-2 infection. V gene TRBV29-1 combines with J gene TRBJ2-3; TRBD1 matches 11 bases. The sample here was CD4+ T cells from PBMCs cultured without peptide, taken after COVID-19 vaccination. CDR3 in amino acids: CSGTGGRDRGADTQYF. The CDR3 DNA follows: TGCAGCGGAACTGGGGGAAGGGACAGGGGGGCAGATACGCAGTATTTT.